A single sample is the source of the 16 T cell receptor beta chains below, sequenced in a study of cytomegalovirus exposure and HLA in healthy donors. Repertoires were generated with immunoSEQ multiplex PCR, while TCRdb's copy carries only in-frame clones and drops some. The sample holds about 220,000 clones, 88% seen once. The sample taken for sequencing was PBMCs. The receptor source for this set is a woman aged 18-30 years in good health and CMV-seronegative.

The chain has TRBV15 and TRBJ1-5; 7 bases align to TRBD1. CDR3 length equals 15 residues. V was pared by 0 bases and J by 7 bases, with 6 bases of the junction left unmatched. CDR1 is LNHNV and CDR2 is YYDKDF in the germline V gene (reference sequence). In DNA, the CDR3 is TGTGCCACCAGCAGAGATTCAGGGGGAATACAGCCCCAGCATTTT. Protein product: CATSRDSGGIQPQHF.

V is TRBV6-1 and J is TRBJ1-2; D may be TRBD1 (5 bases). V was clipped by 3 bases and J by 0 bases, with 11 bases between them. The CDR3 sequence is 15 residues long. Germline V gives CDR1 MNHNS, CDR2 SASEGT. The CDR3: CASSDPGGTNYGYTF. In nucleotides, the CDR3 is TGTGCCAGCAGTGACCCCGGGGGAACTAACTATGGCTACACCTTC.

In this sample, this clone turned up a few times. V usage is TRBV28 and J usage is TRBJ2-5, with TRBD2 matching over 11 bases. The CDR3 is made up of 16 amino acids. Trimming cost V 8 bases and J 1 base; bases outside gene matches: 9. Germline V gives CDR1 MDHEN, CDR2 SYDVKM. CDR3 amino acids: CASSRGTSGFQETQYF. CDR3 bases: TGTGCCAGCTCAAGAGGGACTAGCGGTTTCCAAGAGACCCAGTACTTC.

This CDR3 is CAWSVAGYRGREAFF. In nucleotides, the CDR3 is TGTGCCTGGAGTGTAGCCGGGTATCGGGGTCGGGAAGCTTTCTTT. The rearrangement joins TRBV30 to TRBJ1-1; D is undetermined. Trimming stripped 0 bases from V and 8 bases from J, with 19 bases between. This CDR3 spans 15 amino acids. Germline V gene lookup returns CDR1 GTSNPN and CDR2 SVGIG (reference sequence).

The chain uses TRBV4-3 and TRBJ1-4; unclear D gene. Germline V gene sequence: CDR1 LGHNA, CDR2 YSLEER. This CDR3 has 13 residues. V was trimmed by 1 base and J by 12 bases, leaving 12 bases between them. The DNA for the CDR3 is TGCGCCAGCAGCCAAGGTAGAGGTTTGGAACTGTTTTTT. It codes for CASSQGRGLELFF.

This rearrangement joins TRBV4-2 to TRBJ2-3; tentative D call: TRBD1 (5 bases). The V end lost 3 bases, the J end lost 4 bases, and 17 bases lay between the germline ends. The germline CDR1 and CDR2 sequences are LGHNA and YNFKEQ. The CDR3 loop spans 16 amino acids. CDR3 sequence: CASSHPPQGFADTQYF. The CDR3 DNA sequence: TGTGCCAGCAGCCACCCCCCGCAGGGATTCGCAGATACGCAGTATTTT.

This sequence joins TRBV29-1 and TRBJ1-4, with D possibly TRBD1 on 6 matching bases. The V gene lost 7 bases and the J gene lost 7 bases, with 16 bases spanning the gap. The germline V gene encodes CDR1 SQVTM and CDR2 ANQGSEA. The CDR3 contains 13 residues. DNA of the CDR3: TGCAGCGCATCGACAGGCGGGCCTGAAAAACTGTTTTTT. It yields the protein CSASTGGPEKLFF. The full variable domain, its missing parts supplied by reference TRBV29-1 and TRBJ1-4, is SAVISQKPSRDICQRGTSLTIQCQVDSQVTMMFWYRQQPGQSLTLIATANQGSEATYESGFVIDKFPISRPNLTFSTLTVSNMSPEDSSIYLCSASTGGPEKLFFGSGTQLSVL.

The chain links TRBV7-9 to TRBJ1-2; no reliable D call. This CDR3 has 14 amino acids. The germline gives CDR1 SEHNR, CDR2 FQNEAQ (reference sequence). Trimming took 4 bases from V and 5 from J, leaving 14 bases between them. The CDR3 is CASSSTLPPYGYTF. CDR3 nucleotide sequence: TGTGCCAGCAGCTCGACATTACCCCCGTATGGCTACACCTTC. Full variable domain (missing parts from reference TRBV7-9 and TRBJ1-2): DTGVSQNPRHKITKRGQNVTFRCDPISEHNRLYWYRQTLGQGPEFLTYFQNEAQLEKSRLLSDRFSAERPKGSFSTLEIQRTEQGDSAMYLCASSSTLPPYGYTFGSGTRLTVV.

This chain connects TRBV28 to TRBJ2-7; the match to TRBD2 covers 13 bases. The CDR3 length is 21 residues. Germline V gives CDR1 MDHEN, CDR2 SYDVKM. J lost 0 bases, V lost 2 bases, and 16 bases had no gene match. The CDR3 bases are TGTGCCAGCAGTTTAAGCTTTCGTACTAGCGGGAGGGCCAGAATCTCCTACGAGCAGTACTTC. Protein sequence: CASSLSFRTSGRARISYEQYF. Combining the CDR3 with reference TRBV28 and TRBJ2-7 gives the whole variable domain DVKVTQSSRYLVKRTGEKVFLECVQDMDHENMFWYRQDPGLGLRLIYFSYDVKMKEKGDIPEGYSVSREKKERFSLILESASTNQTSMYLCASSLSFRTSGRARISYEQYFGPGTRLTVT.

DNA for the CDR3: TGTGCCAGCTCACAAGGGACTAGCGGGAGTAAGGAGACCCAGTACTTC. As protein: CASSQGTSGSKETQYF. This chain joins TRBV18 and TRBJ2-5, with 14 bases fitting TRBD2. Trimming cost V 4 bases and J 5 bases; bases outside gene matches: 6. CDR3 size: 16 residues. Per germline, CDR1 KGHSH and CDR2 LQKENI.

The rearrangement joins TRBV6-4 to TRBJ2-2; 8 nucleotides agree with TRBD1. CDR1 and CDR2 from the germline V gene are MRHNA and SNTAGT. The J segment lost 6 bases and the V segment lost 6 bases, leaving 6 bases of the junction unmatched. The CDR3 totals 14 residues. The CDR3 DNA reads TGTGCCAGCAGAGACAGGGGTGAGGCCGGGGAGCTGTTTTTT. Its translation is CASRDRGEAGELFF.

The chain has TRBV21-1 and TRBJ2-1; the table calls TRBD2, which could not be checked here. TRBV21-1 is deemed a pseudogene. This CDR3 comprises 18 residues. CDR3: CASSKGLKRLAGHNEQFF. Here the CDR3 DNA reads TGTGCCAGCAGCAAAGGATTAAAGAGACTAGCGGGGCACAATGAGCAGTTCTTC.

This chain links TRBV4-1 with TRBJ2-3; D remains ambiguous. Germline-derived CDR1 and CDR2 are MGHRA and YSYEKL. Trimming took 1 base from V and 5 from J, leaving 7 bases between them. This CDR3 spans 13 amino acids. The CDR3: CASSQVPGDTQYF. In DNA, the CDR3 is TGCGCCAGCAGCCAAGTCCCAGGAGATACGCAGTATTTT.

The chain couples TRBV5-6 to TRBJ2-3, with D unclear. Germline CDR1 SGHDT, CDR2 YYEEEE. CDR3 length equals 15 residues. Trimming took off 5 bases at V and 6 bases at J, with 19 bases between the two ends. The DNA of the CDR3 is TGTGCCAGCAGTACTCTGGCTTGGGCCTCCGATACGCAGTATTTT. This gives the protein CASSTLAWASDTQYF.

This clone appeared once. The V and J genes are TRBV4-1 and TRBJ2-1, with a weak D call TRBD2 (6 bases). With 4 bases removed from V and 4 bases from J, the gap between germline ends came to 17 bases. This CDR3 is built from 16 residues. Looked up from germline, CDR1 is MGHRA and CDR2 is YSYEKL. This CDR3 is CASSPRGRTSYNEQFF. CDR3 nucleotide sequence: TGCGCCAGCAGCCCCCGGGGGAGGACGTCTTACAATGAGCAGTTCTTC.

The chain carries TRBV10-1 and TRBJ1-5, with TRBD1 identical over 10 bases. V shed 6 bases and J 8 bases; nucleotides not matched to a gene: 7. The V gene's germline CDR1 is WNHNN and CDR2 SYGVQD (reference sequence). CDR3 size: 14 residues. CDR3 DNA: TGCGCCAGCAGGGAGACAGGGGGCTCGGAGCCCCAGCATTTT. This codes for CASRETGGSEPQHF.